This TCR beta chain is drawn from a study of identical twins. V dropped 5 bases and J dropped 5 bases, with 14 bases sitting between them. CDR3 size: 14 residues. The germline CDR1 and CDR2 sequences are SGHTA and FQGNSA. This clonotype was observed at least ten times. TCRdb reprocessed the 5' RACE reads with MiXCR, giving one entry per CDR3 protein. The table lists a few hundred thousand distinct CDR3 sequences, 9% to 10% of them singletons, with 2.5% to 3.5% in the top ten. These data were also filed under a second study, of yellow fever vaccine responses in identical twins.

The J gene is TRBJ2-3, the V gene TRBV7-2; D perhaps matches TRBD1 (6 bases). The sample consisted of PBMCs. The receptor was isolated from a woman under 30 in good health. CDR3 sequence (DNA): TGTGCCAGCAGCACCCGGACAGCGCTAGATACGCAGTATTTT. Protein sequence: CASSTRTALDTQYF.